This T cell receptor beta chain was obtained from a study of T cells after yellow fever vaccination. This clonotype was counted between two and nine times. TCRdb re-called the 5' RACE reads through MiXCR, storing one row per CDR3 protein. The sample has about 300,000 distinct CDR3 sequences, approximately 10% seen once; the top ten hold about 3.7%. This material consisted of CD4+ T cells sorted from PBMCs, taken 5 days after the yellow fever booster vaccination. The receptor comes from a man younger than 35 who received the YFV17D yellow fever vaccine.

The CDR3 DNA is TGTGCCAGCAGCTTAGAGTATGTACAGAACACTGAAGCTTTCTTT. Protein sequence: CASSLEYVQNTEAFF. The rearrangement uses TRBV7-9 and TRBJ1-1, with D hard to call. Trimming took off 1 base at V and 1 base at J, with 10 bases between the two ends. There are 15 residues in the CDR3. Per the germline V gene, CDR1 is SEHNR and CDR2 is FQNEAQ (reference sequence).